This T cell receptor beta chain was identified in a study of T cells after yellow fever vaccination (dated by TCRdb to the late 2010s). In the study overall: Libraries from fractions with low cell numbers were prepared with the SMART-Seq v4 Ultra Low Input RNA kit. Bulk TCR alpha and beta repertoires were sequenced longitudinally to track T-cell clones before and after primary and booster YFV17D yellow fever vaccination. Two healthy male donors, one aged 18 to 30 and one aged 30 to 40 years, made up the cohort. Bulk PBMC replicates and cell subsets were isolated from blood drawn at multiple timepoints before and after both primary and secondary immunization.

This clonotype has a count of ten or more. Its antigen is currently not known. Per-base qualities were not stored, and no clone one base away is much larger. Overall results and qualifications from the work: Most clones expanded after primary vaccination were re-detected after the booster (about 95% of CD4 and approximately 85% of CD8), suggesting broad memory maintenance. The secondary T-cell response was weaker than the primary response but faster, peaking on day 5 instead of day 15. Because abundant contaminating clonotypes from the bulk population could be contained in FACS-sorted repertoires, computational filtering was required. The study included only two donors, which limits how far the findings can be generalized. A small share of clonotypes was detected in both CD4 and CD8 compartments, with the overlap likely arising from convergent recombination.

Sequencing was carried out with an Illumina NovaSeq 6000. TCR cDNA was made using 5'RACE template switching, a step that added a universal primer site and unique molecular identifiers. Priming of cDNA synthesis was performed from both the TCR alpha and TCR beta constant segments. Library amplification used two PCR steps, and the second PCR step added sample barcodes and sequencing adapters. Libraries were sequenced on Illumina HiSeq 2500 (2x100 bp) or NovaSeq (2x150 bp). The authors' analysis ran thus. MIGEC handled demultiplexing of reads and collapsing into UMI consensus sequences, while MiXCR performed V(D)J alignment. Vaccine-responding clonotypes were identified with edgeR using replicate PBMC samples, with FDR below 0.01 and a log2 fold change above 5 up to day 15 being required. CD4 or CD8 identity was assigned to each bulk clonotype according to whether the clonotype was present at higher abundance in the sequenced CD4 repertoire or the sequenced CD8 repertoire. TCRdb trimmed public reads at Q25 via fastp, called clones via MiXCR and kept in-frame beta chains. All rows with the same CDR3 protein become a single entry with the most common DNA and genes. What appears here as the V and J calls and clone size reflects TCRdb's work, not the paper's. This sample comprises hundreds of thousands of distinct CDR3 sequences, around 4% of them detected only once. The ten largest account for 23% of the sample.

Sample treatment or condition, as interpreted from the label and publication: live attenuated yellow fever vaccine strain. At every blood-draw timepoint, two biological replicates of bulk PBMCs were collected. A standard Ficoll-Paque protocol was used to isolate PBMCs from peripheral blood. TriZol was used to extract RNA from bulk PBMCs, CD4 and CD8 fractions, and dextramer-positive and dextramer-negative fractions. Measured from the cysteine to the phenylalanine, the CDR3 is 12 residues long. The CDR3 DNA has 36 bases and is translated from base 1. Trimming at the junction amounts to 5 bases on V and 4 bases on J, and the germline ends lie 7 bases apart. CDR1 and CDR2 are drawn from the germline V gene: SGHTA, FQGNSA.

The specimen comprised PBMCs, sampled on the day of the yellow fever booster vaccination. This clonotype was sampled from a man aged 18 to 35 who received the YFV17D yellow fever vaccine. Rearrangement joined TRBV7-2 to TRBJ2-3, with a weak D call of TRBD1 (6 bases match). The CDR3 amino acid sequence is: CASSQGPDTQYF. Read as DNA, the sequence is TGTGCCAGCAGCCAGGGGCCAGATACGCAGTATTTT.